Listed below are T cell receptor beta chains from one sample, sequenced in a study of T-cell reconstitution after alpha-beta-depleted transplantation in children. TCRdb reprocessed the PCR reads via MiXCR and lists one record per CDR3 protein. The sample lists 550,000 to 600,000 distinct CDR3 sequences; 23% were seen once. The material was PBMCs, mostly from graft donor cells, obtained 360 days after TCRalphabeta/CD19-depleted stem cell transplant. The receptors stem from a boy less than two years old who had a stem cell transplant for acute myeloid leukemia, so the T cells may come from the graft donor. Each CDR3 is given with its conserved first and last residue. Each record gives: clone size, D gene, J gene, V gene, CDR3 DNA, CDR3 protein. D genes are given only for firm matches. Size tells how often a clone was seen (once, few, many) or the class of an expanded clone, and some rows leave it out.

>few|NA|TRBJ2-5|TRBV20-1
TGCAGTGCTAGTCCTGGCTGGAGGTCCCAAGAGACCCAGTACTTC
CSASPGWRSQETQYF
>many|NA|TRBJ2-4|TRBV20-1
TGCAGTGCTAGTTTCGCCCTAACCTTAGCCAAAAACATTCAGTACTTC
CSASFALTLAKNIQYF
>NA|TRBD1|TRBJ2-1|TRBV18
TGTGCCAGCTCACCGATCAGGGGGCGTTACGATGAGCAGTTCTTC
CASSPIRGRYDEQFF
>NA|NA|TRBJ2-3|TRBV9
TGTGCCAGCAGCGTAGTGGGGGGACTCAACACAGATACGCAGTATTTT
CASSVVGGLNTDTQYF
>NA|NA|TRBJ2-1|TRBV30
TGTGCCTGGAGTTCTCGCGACAGGAATGAGCAGTTCTTC
CAWSSRDRNEQFF
>few|TRBD1|TRBJ1-5|TRBV12-3/TRBV12-4
TGTGCCAGCAGTCTGCGGGACAGTACCCAGGGTCAGCCCCAGCATTTT
CASSLRDSTQGQPQHF
>few|NA|TRBJ2-1|TRBV9
TGTGCCAGCAGCGTACCAAAGGGGGGGGCCAAAGGGAATGAGCAGTTCTTC
CASSVPKGGAKGNEQFF
>many|NA|TRBJ2-1|TRBV29-1
TGCAGCGTAGTAGCTAAGGGCCTCGCCCTTTACAATGAGCAGTTCTTC
CSVVAKGLALYNEQFF
>few|NA|TRBJ2-2|TRBV20-1
TGCAGTGTAATAGTTCCAGGCACCGGGGAGCTGTTTTTT
CSVIVPGTGELFF
>NA|NA|TRBJ2-5|TRBV7-9
TGTGCCAGCCTTCCCTCCCGGGCGGGCCTGGAGACCCAGTACTTC
CASLPSRAGLETQYF
>many|NA|TRBJ1-6|TRBV29-1
TGCAGCGTTAGAACAGGGCAGCGTAATTCACCCCTCCACTTT
CSVRTGQRNSPLHF
>NA|NA|TRBJ2-5|TRBV11-3
TGTGCCAGCAGCTTAGGAGCCACACTAACGCAAGAGACCCAGTACTTC
CASSLGATLTQETQYF
>many|TRBD1|TRBJ2-1|TRBV12-3/TRBV12-4
TGTGCCAGCAGTCCCACCACAGGGGCATCCTACAATGAGCAGTTCTTC
CASSPTTGASYNEQFF
>many|TRBD2|TRBJ2-1|TRBV5-1
TGCGCCAGCTCCCCTCGGGACAGGACTAGCGGGGGAACCCACAATGAGCAGTTCTTC
CASSPRDRTSGGTHNEQFF